Listed below are T cell receptor beta chains from one sample, sequenced in a study of graft-versus-host responses after intestinal transplantation. The data were produced by immunoSEQ multiplex PCR, yet TCRdb's version contains in-frame clones alone and is incomplete. The data contain about 69,000 clones, around 90% of them singletons. Sequencing was performed on bone marrow, taken almost 750 days after intestinal transplantation. These TCRs come from a human patient who received an intestinal transplant, so some T cells may come from the graft donor. The CDR3 runs from the conserved cysteine through the conserved F or W. Fields, in order: D gene, J gene, V gene, CDR3 length, clone size, CDR3 DNA, CDR3 protein. The D gene is left open where the match is weak. Not every row has a clone size; where given, it reads once, few, many or a size class.

d_gene: NA; j_gene: TRBJ1-1; v_gene: TRBV6-6; len: 13; abundance: NA; CDR3nt: TGTGCCAGCAGTTACTCGACTGGTTCTGGAGCTTTCTTT; CDR3aa: CASSYSTGSGAFF
d_gene: NA; j_gene: TRBJ1-4; v_gene: TRBV29-1; len: 10; abundance: NA; CDR3nt: TGCAGCGTTGAAGGAGAACGACTGTTTTTT; CDR3aa: CSVEGERLFF
d_gene: TRBD2; j_gene: TRBJ2-3; v_gene: TRBV19; len: 16; abundance: NA; CDR3nt: TGTGCCAGTAGTATTCAAGCGGGGGGGTTCGCAGATACGCAGTATTTT; CDR3aa: CASSIQAGGFADTQYF
d_gene: NA; j_gene: TRBJ2-3; v_gene: TRBV7-2; len: 11; abundance: NA; CDR3nt: TGTGCCAGCAGCTTTTTAGATACGCAGTATTTT; CDR3aa: CASSFLDTQYF
d_gene: NA; j_gene: TRBJ1-1; v_gene: TRBV9; len: 12; abundance: NA; CDR3nt: TGTGCCAGCAGCCCTCTGTGGGCTGGGGCTTTCTTT; CDR3aa: CASSPLWAGAFF
d_gene: NA; j_gene: TRBJ1-5; v_gene: TRBV7-6; len: 16; abundance: NA; CDR3nt: TGTGCCAGCAGCTTGGGGGCAGGAGGGGGAAATCAGCCCCAGCATTTT; CDR3aa: CASSLGAGGGNQPQHF
d_gene: NA; j_gene: TRBJ2-5; v_gene: TRBV12-1; len: 16; abundance: NA; CDR3nt: TGTGCCAGCAGCCCTCTTCCCGGGAGGGCCGATAAGACCCAGTACTTC; CDR3aa: CASSPLPGRADKTQYF
d_gene: TRBD1; j_gene: TRBJ1-2; v_gene: TRBV9; len: 15; abundance: NA; CDR3nt: TGTGCCAGCAGCGTAGAAGGGGGCGGTAGGGATGGCTACACCTTC; CDR3aa: CASSVEGGGRDGYTF
d_gene: NA; j_gene: TRBJ2-7; v_gene: TRBV9; len: 14; abundance: once; CDR3nt: TGTGCCAGCAGCGTAGCATCAGATTCCTACGAGCAGTACTTC; CDR3aa: CASSVASDSYEQYF
d_gene: NA; j_gene: TRBJ2-3; v_gene: TRBV21-1; len: 18; abundance: NA; CDR3nt: TGTGCCAGCAGCAAAGGGGGAGGCAGGGGGTGGCGGGCCGATACGCAGTATTTT; CDR3aa: CASSKGGGRGWRADTQYF
d_gene: TRBD1; j_gene: TRBJ2-1; v_gene: TRBV29-1; len: 13; abundance: NA; CDR3nt: TGCAGCGGACAGGGCGAGTCCTACAATGAGCAGTTCTTC; CDR3aa: CSGQGESYNEQFF
d_gene: TRBD1; j_gene: TRBJ2-1; v_gene: TRBV10-1; len: 16; abundance: NA; CDR3nt: TGCGCCAGCAGCAGACAGGGGGGGAGACTTTACAATGAGCAGTTCTTC; CDR3aa: CASSRQGGRLYNEQFF
d_gene: NA; j_gene: TRBJ2-7; v_gene: TRBV6-1; len: 11; abundance: once; CDR3nt: TGTGCCGGCACCAACAGCTACGAGCAGTACTTC; CDR3aa: CAGTNSYEQYF
d_gene: NA; j_gene: TRBJ1-1; v_gene: TRBV5-4; len: 14; abundance: NA; CDR3nt: TGTGCCAGCAGCTTCCGGGTGGGCCAGACTGAAGCTTTCTTT; CDR3aa: CASSFRVGQTEAFF
d_gene: TRBD2; j_gene: TRBJ2-4; v_gene: TRBV5-4; len: 16; abundance: NA; CDR3nt: TGTGCCAGCAGCTTGAGGACTAGCGGGGGGAGGAACATTCAGTACTTC; CDR3aa: CASSLRTSGGRNIQYF
d_gene: TRBD1; j_gene: TRBJ1-1; v_gene: TRBV2; len: 14; abundance: NA; CDR3nt: TGTGCCATCCCGCTGGACAGGGTTGCCACTGAAGCTTTCTTT; CDR3aa: CAIPLDRVATEAFF
d_gene: NA; j_gene: TRBJ2-3; v_gene: TRBV7-6; len: 15; abundance: once; CDR3nt: TGTGCCAGCAGCTTTGGTCAGGGGCGGGCAGATACGCAGTATTTT; CDR3aa: CASSFGQGRADTQYF
d_gene: NA; j_gene: TRBJ2-5; v_gene: TRBV11-2; len: 17; abundance: NA; CDR3nt: TGTGCCAGCAGCTTAGTTTCCCCCGTGAACCAGGGCCAGACCCAGTACTTC; CDR3aa: CASSLVSPVNQGQTQYF
d_gene: NA; j_gene: TRBJ2-5; v_gene: TRBV11-1; len: 17; abundance: NA; CDR3nt: TGTGCCAGCAGCCTAGGCCCTACGTGGGTAATGAGAGAGACCCAGTACTTC; CDR3aa: CASSLGPTWVMRETQYF
d_gene: TRBD2; j_gene: TRBJ2-7; v_gene: TRBV5-1; len: 19; abundance: NA; CDR3nt: TGCGCCAGCAGTTGGGCCTCTAGCGGGGACCTACGGGGCTCCTACGAGCAGTACTTC; CDR3aa: CASSWASSGDLRGSYEQYF
d_gene: NA; j_gene: TRBJ2-7; v_gene: TRBV5-4; len: 13; abundance: NA; CDR3nt: TGTGCCAGCAGCTTGGAATGGGGGAACGAGCAGTACTTC; CDR3aa: CASSLEWGNEQYF
d_gene: NA; j_gene: TRBJ1-5; v_gene: TRBV7-9; len: 12; abundance: few; CDR3nt: TGTGCCAGCAGCCGTCCTGATCAGCCCCAGCATTTT; CDR3aa: CASSRPDQPQHF
d_gene: NA; j_gene: TRBJ2-4; v_gene: TRBV6-5; len: 13; abundance: NA; CDR3nt: TGTGCCAGCAGGGGGACGGTGGGAAACATTCAGTACTTC; CDR3aa: CASRGTVGNIQYF
d_gene: TRBD2; j_gene: TRBJ2-7; v_gene: TRBV4-2; len: 16; abundance: NA; CDR3nt: TGTGCCAGCAGCCTTATGGGACTAGCGGGCGGGAACGAGCAGTACTTC; CDR3aa: CASSLMGLAGGNEQYF
d_gene: NA; j_gene: TRBJ2-1; v_gene: TRBV28; len: 10; abundance: NA; CDR3nt: TGTGCCAGCCAGAACCATGAGCAGTTCTTC; CDR3aa: CASQNHEQFF
d_gene: NA; j_gene: TRBJ1-2; v_gene: TRBV30; len: 11; abundance: few; CDR3nt: TGTGCCTGGAGTCCTAACTATGGCTACACCTTC; CDR3aa: CAWSPNYGYTF
d_gene: NA; j_gene: TRBJ2-7; v_gene: TRBV5-1; len: 14; abundance: NA; CDR3nt: TGCGCCAGCAGCTTCCTGGACGGGGGATACGAGCAGTACTTC; CDR3aa: CASSFLDGGYEQYF
d_gene: TRBD2; j_gene: TRBJ2-7; v_gene: TRBV10-3; len: 14; abundance: NA; CDR3nt: TGTGCCATCAGTGAGGAGCGGGACTTAGGCGAGCAGTACTTC; CDR3aa: CAISEERDLGEQYF
d_gene: TRBD2; j_gene: TRBJ2-5; v_gene: TRBV7-3; len: 15; abundance: NA; CDR3nt: TGTGCCAGCAGCTTAGGCGGGGGTGTCCAAGAGACCCAGTACTTC; CDR3aa: CASSLGGGVQETQYF
d_gene: NA; j_gene: TRBJ1-2; v_gene: TRBV7-3; len: 14; abundance: NA; CDR3nt: TGTGCCAGCAGCTTAGTGGGCAGTAACTATGGCTACACCTTC; CDR3aa: CASSLVGSNYGYTF
d_gene: TRBD1; j_gene: TRBJ1-3; v_gene: TRBV10-1; len: 18; abundance: NA; CDR3nt: TGCGCCAGCAGTGAGTCGAGGGGACAGGGTTTTTCTGGAAACACCATATATTTT; CDR3aa: CASSESRGQGFSGNTIYF
d_gene: TRBD1; j_gene: TRBJ2-1; v_gene: TRBV9; len: 14; abundance: NA; CDR3nt: TGTGCCAGCAGCGTAGGAAGGGTATGGGACGACAGGGTCTTC; CDR3aa: CASSVGRVWDDRVF
d_gene: TRBD2; j_gene: TRBJ2-1; v_gene: TRBV2; len: 16; abundance: NA; CDR3nt: TGTGCCAGCAGTGACCTAGCGGGGGGGCACTACAATGAGCAGTTCTTC; CDR3aa: CASSDLAGGHYNEQFF
d_gene: NA; j_gene: TRBJ1-5; v_gene: TRBV28; len: 14; abundance: NA; CDR3nt: TGTGCCAGCAGGACGACATCGGACCTGGGGCCCCAGCATTTT; CDR3aa: CASRTTSDLGPQHF
d_gene: TRBD1; j_gene: TRBJ1-5; v_gene: TRBV2; len: 15; abundance: NA; CDR3nt: TGTGCCAGCAAGGGGGGACAGACTTTAAATCAGCCCCAGCATTTT; CDR3aa: CASKGGQTLNQPQHF
d_gene: TRBD2; j_gene: TRBJ2-7; v_gene: TRBV10-3; len: 20; abundance: NA; CDR3nt: TGTGCCATCAGTGAGTCCCGCGGGTCGGTAGCGGGAGGGCTGCCGTACGAGCAGTACTTC; CDR3aa: CAISESRGSVAGGLPYEQYF
d_gene: TRBD1; j_gene: TRBJ1-2; v_gene: TRBV7-3; len: 14; abundance: NA; CDR3nt: TGTGCCAGCAGCCTGGGACAGAATAACTATGGCTACACCTTC; CDR3aa: CASSLGQNNYGYTF
d_gene: NA; j_gene: TRBJ1-1; v_gene: TRBV4-2; len: 16; abundance: once; CDR3nt: TGTGCCAGCAGCCAAGCCGTTCGGGTAGGTTCCCCTGAAGCTTTCTTT; CDR3aa: CASSQAVRVGSPEAFF
d_gene: TRBD1; j_gene: TRBJ2-6; v_gene: TRBV5-6; len: 15; abundance: NA; CDR3nt: TGTGCCAGCAGACAGGGGAATTCTGGGGCCAACGTCCTGACTTTC; CDR3aa: CASRQGNSGANVLTF
d_gene: NA; j_gene: TRBJ2-2; v_gene: TRBV29-1; len: 14; abundance: NA; CDR3nt: TGCAGCGTGGGACAATCCCTAAACACCGGGGAGCTGTTTTTT; CDR3aa: CSVGQSLNTGELFF
d_gene: TRBD2; j_gene: TRBJ2-3; v_gene: TRBV11-3; len: 15; abundance: NA; CDR3nt: TGTGCCAGCAGCCCCCGGGGTAGCGGGCCAGATACGCAGTATTTT; CDR3aa: CASSPRGSGPDTQYF
d_gene: NA; j_gene: TRBJ1-4; v_gene: TRBV30; len: 15; abundance: NA; CDR3nt: TGTGCCTGGAGGCTAGGCGGTGCAACTAATGAAAAACTGTTTTTT; CDR3aa: CAWRLGGATNEKLFF
d_gene: NA; j_gene: TRBJ2-7; v_gene: TRBV11-1; len: 14; abundance: NA; CDR3nt: TGTGCCAGCAGCTTACCCCTTTTGGCGGCGGAGCAGTACTTC; CDR3aa: CASSLPLLAAEQYF
d_gene: NA; j_gene: TRBJ2-7; v_gene: TRBV10-1; len: 14; abundance: NA; CDR3nt: TGCGCCAGCAGTACGGGATCCGTCGGGGACGAGCAGTACTTC; CDR3aa: CASSTGSVGDEQYF
d_gene: NA; j_gene: TRBJ1-1; v_gene: TRBV4-1; len: 13; abundance: NA; CDR3nt: TGCGCCAGCAGCCAAGTTCCGGGCACTGAAGCTTTCTTT; CDR3aa: CASSQVPGTEAFF
d_gene: NA; j_gene: TRBJ1-2; v_gene: TRBV4-2; len: 14; abundance: NA; CDR3nt: TGTGCCAGCAGCCAAGATAGGTATAACTATGGCTACACCTTC; CDR3aa: CASSQDRYNYGYTF
d_gene: NA; j_gene: TRBJ2-2; v_gene: TRBV5-1; len: 14; abundance: NA; CDR3nt: TGCGCCAGCAGCTTGGTGCAGAACACCGGGGAGCTGTTTTTT; CDR3aa: CASSLVQNTGELFF
d_gene: NA; j_gene: TRBJ2-7; v_gene: TRBV19; len: 15; abundance: few; CDR3nt: TGTGCCAGTAGTATCATGGTCTCGAGCTCCTACGAGCAGTACTTC; CDR3aa: CASSIMVSSSYEQYF
d_gene: NA; j_gene: TRBJ1-4; v_gene: TRBV30; len: 11; abundance: NA; CDR3nt: TGTGCCTGGGGAATAGGGGAAAAACTGTTTTTT; CDR3aa: CAWGIGEKLFF
d_gene: NA; j_gene: TRBJ1-3; v_gene: TRBV5-1; len: 15; abundance: NA; CDR3nt: TGCGCCAGCAGCACGACAATGAGTCCCTCGGACACCATATATTTT; CDR3aa: CASSTTMSPSDTIYF
d_gene: NA; j_gene: TRBJ1-6; v_gene: TRBV7-2; len: 16; abundance: NA; CDR3nt: TGTGCCAGCAGCTTAGAGGTCGGCAGGGATAATTCACCCCTCCACTTT; CDR3aa: CASSLEVGRDNSPLHF
d_gene: NA; j_gene: TRBJ1-3; v_gene: TRBV4-1; len: 13; abundance: NA; CDR3nt: TGCGCCAGCAGCCAAGGGGCCGGAAACACCATATATTTT; CDR3aa: CASSQGAGNTIYF
d_gene: NA; j_gene: TRBJ2-7; v_gene: TRBV14; len: 12; abundance: NA; CDR3nt: TGTGCCAGCAGTAGTATCTCCTACGAGCAGTACTTC; CDR3aa: CASSSISYEQYF
d_gene: NA; j_gene: TRBJ1-6; v_gene: TRBV7-3; len: 14; abundance: NA; CDR3nt: TGTGCCAGCAGCTTAAAACCGATTAATTCACCCCTCCACTTT; CDR3aa: CASSLKPINSPLHF
d_gene: NA; j_gene: TRBJ2-7; v_gene: TRBV6-4; len: 14; abundance: NA; CDR3nt: TGTGCCAGCAGTGTACAGAATGGTCCCTACGAGCAGTACTTC; CDR3aa: CASSVQNGPYEQYF